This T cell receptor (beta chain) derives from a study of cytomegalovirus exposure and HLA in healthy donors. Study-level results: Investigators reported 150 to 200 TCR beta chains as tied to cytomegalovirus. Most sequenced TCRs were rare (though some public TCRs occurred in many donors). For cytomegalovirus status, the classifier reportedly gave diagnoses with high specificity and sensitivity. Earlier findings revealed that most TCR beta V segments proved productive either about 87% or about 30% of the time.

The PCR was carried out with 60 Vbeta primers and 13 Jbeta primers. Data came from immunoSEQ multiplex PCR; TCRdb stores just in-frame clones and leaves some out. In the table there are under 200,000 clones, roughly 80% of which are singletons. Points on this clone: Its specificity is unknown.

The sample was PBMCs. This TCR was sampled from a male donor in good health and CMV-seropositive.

CDR3: CASSIESQQYF. In DNA, the CDR3 is TGTGCCAGTAGTATAGAGTCACAGCAGTACTTC. The rearrangement uses TRBV19 and TRBJ2-5; D gene ambiguous. The CDR3 has 11 amino acids. Germline CDR1 reads LNHDA; CDR2 reads SQIVND (reference sequence). Trimming removed 0 bases from V and 11 bases from J, with 7 bases in between.